The clone carrying this T cell receptor (beta chain) appeared a single time. Assay: immunoSEQ multiplex PCR; the TCRdb copy retains only in-frame clones and omits some. The sample includes almost 55,000 clones, around four fifths of them seen just once. This entry comes from a study of blood T cell repertoires in COVID-19. Germline V lookup: CDR1 KGHSH, CDR2 LQKENI. Trimming left V 1 base short and J 2 bases short, with 9 bases between. The CDR3 is 14 residues long. This rearrangement joins TRBV18 to TRBJ2-7; D not certain. The clonotype was recovered from a human donor in a cohort sampled during active COVID-19. Sequenced: peripheral blood. CDR3 bases: TGTGCCAGCTCACCACTCATGCAGGCCTACGAGCAGTACTTC. Protein sequence: CASSPLMQAYEQYF.